Reported below is one T cell receptor (beta chain). The target antigen is unknown. This entry belongs to a study of blood T cells in healthy people across ages. A second PCR, run for roughly 7 to 11 cycles, used a sample-barcoded 5' primer plus a J-beta primer mix. Each cDNA molecule was tagged by a template-switch adaptor that had 12 random nucleotides. TCRdb processed the 5' RACE reads anew with MiXCR; each CDR3 protein has one entry. Of 750,000 to 950,000 distinct CDR3 sequences in the sample, approximately 55% were seen once. Every donor gave 9.5 to 10 milliliters of peripheral blood. No fewer than 5.5 micrograms of total RNA were isolated from every sample. Findings and limits, study-wide: Lack of knowledge of donor CMV status possibly confounded expanded clonotype changes.

The length of the CDR3 is 16 residues. Germline CDR1 SGHRS, CDR2 YFSETQ. V lost 3 bases and J lost 0, with 15 bases in between. The TCR sequence derives from a man of 80 years or more in good health. The source material was blood. The chain is built from TRBV5-1 and TRBJ1-1, with unresolved D. As DNA, the CDR3 is TGCGCCAGCAGCTCTACCCCGACACTGGTGAACACTGAAGCTTTCTTT. This codes for CASSSTPTLVNTEAFF.